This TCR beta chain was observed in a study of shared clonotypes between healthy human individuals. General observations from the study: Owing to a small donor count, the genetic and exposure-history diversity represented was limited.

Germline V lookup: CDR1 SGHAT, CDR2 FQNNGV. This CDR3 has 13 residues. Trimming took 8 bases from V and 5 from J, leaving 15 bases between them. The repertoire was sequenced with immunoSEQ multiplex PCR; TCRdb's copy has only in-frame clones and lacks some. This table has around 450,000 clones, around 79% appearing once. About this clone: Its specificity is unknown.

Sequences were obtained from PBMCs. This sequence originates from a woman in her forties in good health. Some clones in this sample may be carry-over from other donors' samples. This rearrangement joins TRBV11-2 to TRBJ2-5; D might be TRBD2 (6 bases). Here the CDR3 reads CASGKTSYETQYF. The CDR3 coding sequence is TGTGCCAGCGGCAAGACTAGTTATGAGACCCAGTACTTC.